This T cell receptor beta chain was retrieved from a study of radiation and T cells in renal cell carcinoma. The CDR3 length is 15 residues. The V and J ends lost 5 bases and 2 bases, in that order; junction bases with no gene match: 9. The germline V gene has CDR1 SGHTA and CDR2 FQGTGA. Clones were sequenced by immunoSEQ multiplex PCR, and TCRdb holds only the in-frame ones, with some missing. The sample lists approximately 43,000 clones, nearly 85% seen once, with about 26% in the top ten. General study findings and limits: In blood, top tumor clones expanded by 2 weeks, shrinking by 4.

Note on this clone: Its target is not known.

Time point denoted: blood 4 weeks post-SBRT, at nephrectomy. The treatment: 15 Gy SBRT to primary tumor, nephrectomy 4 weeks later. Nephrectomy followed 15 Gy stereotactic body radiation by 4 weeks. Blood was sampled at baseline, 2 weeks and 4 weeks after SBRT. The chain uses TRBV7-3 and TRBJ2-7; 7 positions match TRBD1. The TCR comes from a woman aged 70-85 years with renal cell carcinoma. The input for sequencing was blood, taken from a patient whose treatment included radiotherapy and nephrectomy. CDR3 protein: CASSAGTGAPYEQYF. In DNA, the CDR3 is TGTGCCAGCAGCGCCGGAACAGGGGCTCCCTACGAGCAGTACTTC.